The TCR beta chain described here comes from a study of cytomegalovirus exposure and HLA in healthy donors. The sample holds one count of this clone. Primers: 60 Vbeta forward and 13 Jbeta reverse. TCRdb's copy holds only in-frame clones and misses some; the assay was immunoSEQ multiplex PCR. The sample includes about 200,000 clones, roughly 70% of them seen just once. V dropped 0 bases and J dropped 0 bases, with 9 bases sitting between them. This CDR3 contains 16 residues. From germline, CDR1 is SGHTA and CDR2 FQGTGA. The sequence was collected from a woman aged 25 to 45 in good health and CMV-seronegative. Sequencing was done on a sample of PBMCs. The V call is TRBV7-3, the J call TRBJ2-1; maybe TRBD2 (7 bases). The CDR3 DNA reads TGTGCCAGCAGCTTAACCGGGGGGCTCTCCTACAATGAGCAGTTCTTC. Protein product: CASSLTGGLSYNEQFF.